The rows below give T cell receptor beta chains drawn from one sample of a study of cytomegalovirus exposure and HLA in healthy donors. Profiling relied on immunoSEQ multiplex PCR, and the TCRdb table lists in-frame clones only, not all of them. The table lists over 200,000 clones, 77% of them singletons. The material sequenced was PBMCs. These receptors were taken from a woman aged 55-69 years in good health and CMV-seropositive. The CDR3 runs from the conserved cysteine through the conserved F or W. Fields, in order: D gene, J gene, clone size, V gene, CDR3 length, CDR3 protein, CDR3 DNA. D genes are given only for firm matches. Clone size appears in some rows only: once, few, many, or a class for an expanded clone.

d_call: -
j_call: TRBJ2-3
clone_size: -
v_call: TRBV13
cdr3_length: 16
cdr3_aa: CASSLDPAGYTDTQYF
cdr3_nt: TGTGCCAGCAGCTTAGACCCAGCGGGCTACACAGATACGCAGTATTTT

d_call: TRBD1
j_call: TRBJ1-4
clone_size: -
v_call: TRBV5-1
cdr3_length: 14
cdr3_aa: CASSYRGINEKLFF
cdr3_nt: TGCGCCAGCAGTTACAGGGGGATTAATGAAAAACTGTTTTTT

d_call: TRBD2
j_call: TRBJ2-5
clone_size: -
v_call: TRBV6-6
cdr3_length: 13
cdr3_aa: CASRLAGQETQYF
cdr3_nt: TGTGCCAGCAGATTAGCGGGGCAAGAGACCCAGTACTTC

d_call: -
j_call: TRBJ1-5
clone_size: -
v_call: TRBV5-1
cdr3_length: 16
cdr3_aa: CASSPDGRGGNQPQHF
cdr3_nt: TGCGCCAGCAGCCCGGACGGCAGGGGAGGCAATCAGCCCCAGCATTTT

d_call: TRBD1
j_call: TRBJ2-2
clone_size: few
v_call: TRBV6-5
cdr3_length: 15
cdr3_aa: CASSSGQGYTGELFF
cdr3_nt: TGTGCCAGCAGTTCTGGACAGGGTTACACCGGGGAGCTGTTTTTT

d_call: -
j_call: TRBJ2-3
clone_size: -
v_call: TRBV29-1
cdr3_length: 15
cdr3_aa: CSVDGVIPSTDTQYF
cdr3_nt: TGCAGCGTTGACGGGGTCATACCTAGCACAGATACGCAGTATTTT

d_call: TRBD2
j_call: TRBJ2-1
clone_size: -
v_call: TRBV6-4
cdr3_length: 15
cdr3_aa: CASSESSGGINEQFF
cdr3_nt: TGTGCCAGCAGTGAATCTAGCGGGGGGATCAATGAGCAGTTCTTC

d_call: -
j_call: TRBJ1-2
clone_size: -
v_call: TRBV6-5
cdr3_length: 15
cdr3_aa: CASSRDIQPIYGYTF
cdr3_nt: TGTGCCAGTTCCCGGGACATCCAACCTATATATGGCTACACCTTC

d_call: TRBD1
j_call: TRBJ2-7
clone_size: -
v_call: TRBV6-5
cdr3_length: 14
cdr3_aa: CASSYSGQTYEQYF
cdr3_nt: TGTGCCAGCAGTTACTCGGGACAGACCTACGAGCAGTACTTC

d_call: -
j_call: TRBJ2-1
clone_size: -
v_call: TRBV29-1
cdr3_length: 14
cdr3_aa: CSVDVQGSYNEQFF
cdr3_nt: TGCAGCGTTGATGTCCAGGGTTCCTACAATGAGCAGTTCTTC

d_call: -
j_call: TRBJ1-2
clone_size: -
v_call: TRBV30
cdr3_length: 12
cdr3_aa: CAWDDGDYGYTF
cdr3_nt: TGTGCCTGGGACGATGGAGACTATGGCTACACCTTC

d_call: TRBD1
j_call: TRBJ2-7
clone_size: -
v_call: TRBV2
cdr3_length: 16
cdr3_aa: CASSSTGTGPFYEQYF
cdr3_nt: TGTGCCAGCAGTTCCACCGGGACAGGACCTTTTTACGAGCAGTACTTC

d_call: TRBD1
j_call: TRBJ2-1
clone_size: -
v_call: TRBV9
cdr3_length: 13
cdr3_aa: CASSVQGAGEQFF
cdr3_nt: TGTGCCAGCAGCGTGCAGGGGGCGGGTGAGCAGTTCTTC

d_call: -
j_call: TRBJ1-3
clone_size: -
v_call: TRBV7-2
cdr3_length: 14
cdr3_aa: CASSLGSLEYTIYF
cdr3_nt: TGTGCCAGCAGCTTAGGTTCTCTAGAGTACACCATATATTTT